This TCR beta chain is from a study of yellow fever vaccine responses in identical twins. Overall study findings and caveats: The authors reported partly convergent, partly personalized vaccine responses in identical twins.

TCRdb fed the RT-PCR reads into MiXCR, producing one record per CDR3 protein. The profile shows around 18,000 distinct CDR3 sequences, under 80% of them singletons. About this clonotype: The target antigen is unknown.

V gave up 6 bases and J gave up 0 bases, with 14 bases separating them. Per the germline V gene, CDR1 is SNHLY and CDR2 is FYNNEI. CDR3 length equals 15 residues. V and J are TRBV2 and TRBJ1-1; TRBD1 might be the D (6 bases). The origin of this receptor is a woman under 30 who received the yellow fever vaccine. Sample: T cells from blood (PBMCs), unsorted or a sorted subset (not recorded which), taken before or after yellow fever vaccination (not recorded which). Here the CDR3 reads CASSLTQGMNTEAFF. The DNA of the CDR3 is TGTGCCAGCAGCCTAACCCAGGGGATGAACACTGAAGCTTTCTTT. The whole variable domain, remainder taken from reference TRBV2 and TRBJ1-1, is EPEVTQTPSHQVTQMGQEVILRCVPISNHLYFYWYRQILGQKVEFLVSFYNNEISEKSEIFDDQFSVERPDGSNFTLKIRSTKLEDSAMYFCASSLTQGMNTEAFFGQGTRLTVV.